Shown below are 9 T cell receptor beta chains from a single sample sequenced in a study of T cell responses to AZD1222 COVID-19 vaccine. TCRdb's copy holds only in-frame clones and misses some; the assay was immunoSEQ multiplex PCR. The sample carries 130,000 or so clones, 91% recorded once. This specimen was peripheral blood, taken 28 days after the second dose of the MenACWY control vaccine. These receptors were obtained from an adult who received the MenACWY meningococcal vaccine as a control.

The chain recombines TRBV5-1 with TRBJ2-1; weak D call: TRBD2 (5 bases). This CDR3 comprises 15 residues. Per the germline V gene, CDR1 is SGHRS and CDR2 is YFSETQ. V gave up 4 bases and J gave up 0 bases, with 11 bases separating them. The CDR3 loop is CASSTTGSSYNEQFF. CDR3 sequence (DNA): TGCGCCAGCAGCACTACGGGGAGCTCCTACAATGAGCAGTTCTTC.

The rearrangement links TRBV19 to TRBJ2-2, with 7 bases fitting TRBD1. With 7 bases clipped from V and 4 bases from J, the junction kept 12 bases outside the gene matches. The CDR3 has 16 amino acids. Germline CDR1 LNHDA, CDR2 SQIVND (reference sequence). The CDR3 loop is CASKNMGQQPTGELFF. The CDR3 coding sequence is TGTGCCAGTAAAAATATGGGACAGCAACCCACCGGGGAGCTGTTTTTT.

This clone has a handful of counts. This CDR3 is CASSLPSRRESKNIQYF. CDR3 nucleotide sequence: TGTGCCAGCAGTTTACCTTCACGGCGGGAGAGCAAAAACATTCAGTACTTC. V is TRBV28 and J is TRBJ2-4; 7 bases match TRBD2. J lost 3 bases, V lost 2 bases, and 10 bases had no gene match. The CDR3 is 17 residues long. Germline CDR1 is MDHEN and CDR2 is SYDVKM.

The V call is TRBV6-5, the J call TRBJ1-2, with unresolved D. The CDR3 consists of 14 residues. V shed 1 base and J shed 4 bases, with 10 bases lying between them. The V gene's germline CDR1 is MNHEY and CDR2 SVGAGI. The CDR3 region has the DNA TGTGCCAGCAGTTACTTCAACGCAGGCTATGGCTACACCTTC. It encodes CASSYFNAGYGYTF.

This chain joins TRBV5-8 and TRBJ1-2; TRBD1 might be the D (5 bases). V was trimmed by 0 bases and J by 8 bases, leaving 8 bases between them. The CDR3 is 12 amino acids. The germline gives CDR1 SGHTS, CDR2 YDEGEE. This CDR3 reads CASSLERGGYTF. CDR3 nucleotides: TGTGCCAGCAGCTTGGAGCGGGGCGGCTACACCTTC.

Only one count was recorded for this clone. The chain carries TRBV7-2 and TRBJ1-1; 7 bases fit TRBD1. The germline gives CDR1 SGHTA, CDR2 FQGNSA. The CDR3 spans 16 residues. The J segment lost 0 bases and the V segment lost 5 bases, leaving 9 bases of the junction unmatched. DNA for the CDR3: TGTGCCAGCAGCCCCCGGACAGGAACAATGAACACTGAAGCTTTCTTT. Protein sequence: CASSPRTGTMNTEAFF.

The chain is built from TRBV28 and TRBJ1-5, with D possibly being TRBD1 (6 bases). Germline CDR1 reads MDHEN; CDR2 reads SYDVKM. Trimming removed 4 bases from V and 2 bases from J, with 15 bases in between. This CDR3 is 16 amino acids long. The CDR3 reads CASSSHRAGGNQPQHF. DNA of the CDR3: TGTGCCAGCAGTTCCCACAGGGCGGGCGGCAATCAGCCCCAGCATTTT.

This clone was found once. The gene calls are TRBV2 and TRBJ1-3; no definite D call. With 2 bases removed from V and 0 bases from J, the gap between germline ends came to 8 bases. This CDR3 is built from 15 residues. Germline-derived CDR1 and CDR2 are SNHLY and FYNNEI. The CDR3 reads CASSEPVSSGNTIYF. The CDR3 nucleotides read TGTGCCAGCAGTGAACCAGTATCCTCTGGAAACACCATATATTTT.

The chain carries TRBV9 and TRBJ1-1, with 7 nucleotides matching TRBD1. V shed 4 bases and J 1 base; nucleotides not matched to a gene: 4. Germline loops: CDR1 SGDLS, CDR2 YYNGEE. This CDR3 has 14 amino acids. The CDR3 DNA reads as TGTGCCAGCAGCAAAACAGGGGCGAACACTGAAGCTTTCTTT. Translating gives CASSKTGANTEAFF.